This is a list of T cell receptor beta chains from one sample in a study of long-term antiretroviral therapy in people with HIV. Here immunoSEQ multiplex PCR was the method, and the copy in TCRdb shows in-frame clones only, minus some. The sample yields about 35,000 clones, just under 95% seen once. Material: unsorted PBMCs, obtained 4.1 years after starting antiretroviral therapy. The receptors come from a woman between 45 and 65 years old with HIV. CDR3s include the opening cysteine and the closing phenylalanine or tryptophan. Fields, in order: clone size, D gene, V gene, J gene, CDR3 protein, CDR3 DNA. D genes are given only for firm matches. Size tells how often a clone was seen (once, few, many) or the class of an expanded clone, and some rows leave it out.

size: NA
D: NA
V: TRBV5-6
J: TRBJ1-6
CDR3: CASSLETGKRSPLHF
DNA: TGTGCCAGCAGCTTGGAAACAGGGAAACGGTCACCCCTCCACTTT

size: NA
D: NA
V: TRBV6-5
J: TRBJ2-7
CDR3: CASSYGPVAQYF
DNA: TGTGCCAGCAGTTACGGTCCCGTGGCCCAGTACTTC

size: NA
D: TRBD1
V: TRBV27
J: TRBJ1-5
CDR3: CASSWTGVKPQHF
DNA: TGTGCCAGCAGTTGGACAGGGGTCAAGCCCCAGCATTTT

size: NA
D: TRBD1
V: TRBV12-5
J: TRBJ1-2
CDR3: CASGPDRAFDGYTF
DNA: TGTGCTAGTGGTCCGGACAGGGCCTTCGATGGCTACACCTTC

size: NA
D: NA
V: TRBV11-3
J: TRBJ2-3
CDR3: CASSFRGATDTQYF
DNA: TGTGCCAGCAGCTTCCGAGGGGCCACAGATACGCAGTATTTT

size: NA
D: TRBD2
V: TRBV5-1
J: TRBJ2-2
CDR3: CASSLGLAVNTGELFF
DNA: TGCGCCAGCAGCCTTGGACTAGCGGTAAACACCGGGGAGCTGTTTTTT

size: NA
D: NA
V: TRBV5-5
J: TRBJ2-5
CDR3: CASSPRWSQETQYF
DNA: TGTGCCAGCAGCCCCCGGTGGTCCCAAGAGACCCAGTACTTC

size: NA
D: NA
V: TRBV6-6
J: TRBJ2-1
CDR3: CASSPDGVNEQFF
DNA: TGTGCCAGCAGTCCCGACGGCGTAAATGAGCAGTTCTTC

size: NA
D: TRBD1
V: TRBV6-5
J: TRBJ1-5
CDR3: CASSPDRDYQPQHF
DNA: TGTGCCAGCAGTCCGGACAGGGATTATCAGCCCCAGCATTTT

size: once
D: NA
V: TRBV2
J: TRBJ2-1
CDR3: CASSSPQKHNEQFF
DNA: TGTGCCAGCAGTTCCCCCCAGAAACACAATGAGCAGTTCTTC

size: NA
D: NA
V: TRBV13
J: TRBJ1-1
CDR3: CASSFNRGPGVTEAFF
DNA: TGTGCCAGCAGCTTCAATCGGGGGCCAGGGGTCACTGAAGCTTTCTTT

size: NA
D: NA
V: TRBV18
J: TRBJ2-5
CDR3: CASSPQAEETQYF
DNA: TGTGCCAGCTCACCACAGGCGGAAGAGACCCAGTACTTC

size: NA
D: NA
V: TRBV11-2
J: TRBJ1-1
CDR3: CASSLGQVRTEAFF
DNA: TGTGCCAGCAGCTTAGGACAGGTTAGGACTGAAGCTTTCTTT

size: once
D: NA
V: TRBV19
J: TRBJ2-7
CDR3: CASSIRESSYEQYF
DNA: TGTGCCAGTAGTATTAGGGAAAGCTCCTACGAGCAGTACTTC

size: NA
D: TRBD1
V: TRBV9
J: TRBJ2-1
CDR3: CASSSGTGSYNEQFF
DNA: TGTGCCAGCAGCTCCGGGACAGGTTCTTACAATGAGCAGTTCTTC

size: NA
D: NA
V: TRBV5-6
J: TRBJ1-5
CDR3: CASSWGPSNQPQHF
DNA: TGTGCCAGCAGCTGGGGACCCAGCAATCAGCCCCAGCATTTT

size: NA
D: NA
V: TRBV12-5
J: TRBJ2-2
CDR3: CASGLSETSTGELFF
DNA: TGTGCTAGTGGTTTGTCCGAAACCAGCACCGGGGAGCTGTTTTTT

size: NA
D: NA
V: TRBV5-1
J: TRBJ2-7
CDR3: CASSLTLDLYEQYF
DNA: TGCGCCAGCAGCTTGACGTTGGATCTATACGAGCAGTACTTC

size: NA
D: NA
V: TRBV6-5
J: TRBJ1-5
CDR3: CASSNSRAGNQPQHF
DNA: TGTGCCAGCAGTAACTCCAGGGCTGGGAATCAGCCCCAGCATTTT

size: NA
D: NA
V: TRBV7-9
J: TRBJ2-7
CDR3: CASSLGPREQYF
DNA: TGTGCCAGCAGCTTAGGTCCGAGGGAGCAGTACTTC

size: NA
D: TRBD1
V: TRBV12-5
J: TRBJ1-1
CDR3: CASGLVGDRATRGTEAFF
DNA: TGTGCTAGTGGTTTGGTAGGGGACAGGGCTACGAGAGGCACTGAAGCTTTCTTT

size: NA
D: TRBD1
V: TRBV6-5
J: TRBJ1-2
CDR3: CASSDRGSNGYTF
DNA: TGTGCCAGCAGCGACAGGGGCTCCAATGGCTACACCTTC

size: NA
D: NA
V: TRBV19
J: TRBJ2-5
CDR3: CASRGAYQETQYF
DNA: TGTGCCAGTAGGGGTGCGTACCAAGAGACCCAGTACTTC

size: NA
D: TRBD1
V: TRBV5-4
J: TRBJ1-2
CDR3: CASSFGGRDRGFGYTF
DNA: TGTGCCAGCAGCTTTGGGGGACGGGACAGGGGGTTTGGCTACACCTTC

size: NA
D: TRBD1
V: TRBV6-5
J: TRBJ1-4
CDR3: CASSRGQTNEKLFF
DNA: TGTGCCAGCAGCCGGGGACAGACGAATGAAAAACTGTTTTTT

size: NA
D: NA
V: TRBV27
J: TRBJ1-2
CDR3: CASGTAPHGYTF
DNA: TGTGCCAGCGGAACAGCCCCCCATGGCTACACCTTC

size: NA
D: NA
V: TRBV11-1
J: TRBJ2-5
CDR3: CASSQGAGVQETQYF
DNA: TGTGCCAGCAGCCAGGGAGCCGGGGTCCAAGAGACCCAGTACTTC

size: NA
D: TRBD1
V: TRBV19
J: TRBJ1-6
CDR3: CASSATGVRSYNSPLHF
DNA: TGTGCCAGTAGTGCCACAGGGGTTCGATCCTATAATTCACCCCTCCACTTT

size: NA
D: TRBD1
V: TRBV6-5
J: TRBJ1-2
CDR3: CASALQGAFGYTF
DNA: TGTGCCAGCGCTCTGCAGGGGGCGTTTGGCTACACCTTC

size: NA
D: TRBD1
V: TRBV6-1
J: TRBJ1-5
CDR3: CASSQDRGPGTQHF
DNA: TGTGCCAGCAGCCAAGACAGGGGACCCGGGACCCAGCATTTT

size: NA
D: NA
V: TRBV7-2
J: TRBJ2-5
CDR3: CASSPYVGAQETQYF
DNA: TGTGCCAGCAGCCCCTACGTGGGGGCGCAAGAGACCCAGTACTTC